The rows below give T cell receptor beta chains drawn from one sample of a study of blood T cell repertoires in COVID-19. Here immunoSEQ multiplex PCR was the method, and the copy in TCRdb shows in-frame clones only, minus some. This table has about 170,000 clones, more than 80% appearing once. Sequences were obtained from PBMCs or T cells enriched from blood (not recorded which). The receptor source for this set is a man aged 45-65 years who had recovered from COVID-19. Each CDR3 is given without its conserved first and last residue. Fields, in order: J gene, V gene, CDR3 protein.

TRBJ2-1	TRBV27	ASRRNSYNEQF
TRBJ1-2	TRBV27	ASSHGRGYGYT
TRBJ2-2	TRBV18	ASSPWRVDTGELF
TRBJ1-2	TRBV12-5	ASGLPGGYGYT
TRBJ1-1	TRBV6-6	ASSYEGENTEAF
TRBJ1-2	TRBV6-5	ASASGGSGGYT
TRBJ2-7	TRBV7-2	ASSLVLYEQY
TRBJ1-1	TRBV5-1	ASSSLPNRGRGDTEAF
TRBJ1-6	TRBV6-2/TRBV6-3	ASSFLPPDRTNSPLH
TRBJ1-5	TRBV16	ASSQSPDRGLNQPQH
TRBJ2-1	TRBV6-5	ASSSQNEQF
TRBJ1-1	TRBV15	ATSRDNRVNTEAF
TRBJ1-2	TRBV29-1	SVGQGNYGYT
TRBJ1-2	TRBV30	AWNLAGGHYGYT
TRBJ1-6	TRBV2	AGGDRANSPLH
TRBJ2-2	TRBV21-1	ASSPRAGWGELF
TRBJ1-4	TRBV11-2	ASSEGQLLNEKLF
TRBJ1-3	TRBV11-2	AMQKGAGNTIY
TRBJ2-1	TRBV29-1	SGLRGQDEQF
TRBJ1-2	TRBV18	ASSRDRGLYGYT
TRBJ2-3	TRBV7-2	ASSLVSSGTTDTQY
TRBJ2-7	TRBV12-3/TRBV12-4	ASRPTPGYEQY
TRBJ2-5	TRBV4-3	ASSAGTSGLETQY
TRBJ2-7	TRBV27	ASRDRAYEQY
TRBJ2-7	TRBV2	ASNGDNSYEQY
TRBJ1-1	TRBV14	ASSQDLGRGNTEAF
TRBJ2-7	TRBV11-2	ASSPRSTGGEQY
TRBJ1-5	TRBV12-3/TRBV12-4	ASSFSHNQPQH
TRBJ1-6	TRBV5-1	ASSLSGDKDSPLH
TRBJ1-5	TRBV18	ASSPDREAQPQH
TRBJ2-2	TRBV2	ASWSGAGELF
TRBJ1-1	TRBV7-9	ASSDRDTEAF
TRBJ1-4	TRBV13	ASSPWTENEKLF
TRBJ1-4	TRBV2	ASSDPGRGLANEKLF
TRBJ1-3	TRBV7-6	ASSPRGSAENQVAGNTIY
TRBJ1-1	TRBV19	ASSMTGWGNTEAF
TRBJ1-1	TRBV21-1	ASSKVAAMNTEAF
TRBJ2-6	TRBV27	ASSLLGQGARGANVLT
TRBJ1-2	TRBV19	ASSIVPGNYGYT
TRBJ2-7	TRBV11-2	ASSLPGTEIPYEQY
TRBJ2-7	TRBV7-9	ASSFPGGQYEQY
TRBJ1-5	TRBV2	ASSAGQGVRQPQH
TRBJ2-5	TRBV4-2	ASSQDTSGGAKTQY
TRBJ1-5	TRBV28	ASSVQHQPQH
TRBJ2-6	TRBV3-1/TRBV3-2	ASSSGGANVLT
TRBJ1-2	TRBV15	ATTPQGGSYGYT
TRBJ1-6	TRBV7-9	ASRAISQSRHSPLH
TRBJ2-5	TRBV11-2	ASSLRARTGQGGETQY
TRBJ2-7	TRBV7-2	ASSLAGGGNEQY
TRBJ1-6	TRBV4-2	ASSQDKTGKGSPLH
TRBJ1-2	TRBV27	ASSLSSQRLYGYT
TRBJ2-3	TRBV4-1	ASSQDHPGASLFDTQY
TRBJ1-1	TRBV19	ASSITGSSSAF